The clone carrying this T cell receptor beta chain was counted between two and nine times. Time point of the sample: blood at routine non-recurrence follow-up after resection. The study tagged each TCR cDNA molecule with a unique molecular identifier. Each CDR3 protein gets one entry after TCRdb re-called the 5' RACE reads with MiXCR. Of over 40,000 distinct CDR3 sequences in the sample, approximately 12% were seen once. This specimen belongs to a study of spatial heterogeneity in lung cancer. Study at large: Each unique TCR and UMI combination was seen more than ten times on average in raw reads.

V trimming: 3 bases; J trimming: 2 bases; junction bases outside the gene matches: 4. The CDR3 loop spans 16 amino acids. Per the germline V gene, CDR1 is LGHNA and CDR2 is YNFKEQ. Material: PBMCs, obtained at follow-up. The TCR sequence derives from a male donor with early-stage non-small cell lung cancer. V gene TRBV4-2 combines with J gene TRBJ2-2, with 9 bases fitting TRBD1. CDR3 loop: CASSQGDRENTGELFF. The CDR3, as DNA: TGTGCCAGCAGCCAGGGGGACAGGGAAAACACCGGGGAGCTGTTTTTT.